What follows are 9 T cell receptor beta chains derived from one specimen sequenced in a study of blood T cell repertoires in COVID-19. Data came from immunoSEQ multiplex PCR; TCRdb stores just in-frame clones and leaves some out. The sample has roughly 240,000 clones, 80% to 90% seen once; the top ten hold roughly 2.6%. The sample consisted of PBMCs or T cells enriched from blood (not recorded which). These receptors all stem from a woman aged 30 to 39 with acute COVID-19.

CDR3 sequence: CASSSQLTGGGTYEQYF. The CDR3 coding sequence is TGTGCCAGCAGCTCCCAGCTAACGGGGGGGGGCACCTACGAGCAGTACTTC. The chain links TRBV7-2 to TRBJ2-7, with 8 bases matching TRBD2. Trimming took 4 bases from V and 2 from J; bases not matched to a gene: 13. Per germline, CDR1 SGHTA and CDR2 FQGNSA. The CDR3 contains 17 residues.

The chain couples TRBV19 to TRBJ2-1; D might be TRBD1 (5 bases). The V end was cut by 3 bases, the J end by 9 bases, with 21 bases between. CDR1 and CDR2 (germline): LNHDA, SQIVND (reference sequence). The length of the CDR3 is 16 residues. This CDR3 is CASSITLGHQLGEQFF. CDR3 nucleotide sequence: TGTGCCAGTAGTATCACCCTAGGACATCAGCTGGGTGAGCAGTTCTTC.

CDR3 nucleotides: TGTGCCAGCAGCTGGGGACAGGGTTACGAAAAACTGTTTTTT. Protein: CASSWGQGYEKLFF. This chain uses TRBV7-6 with TRBJ1-4, with TRBD1 identical over 9 bases. The CDR3 covers 14 residues. The ends lost 4 bases at V and 8 bases at J; junction bases unmatched: 5. Germline CDR1 is SGHVS and CDR2 is FNYEAQ.

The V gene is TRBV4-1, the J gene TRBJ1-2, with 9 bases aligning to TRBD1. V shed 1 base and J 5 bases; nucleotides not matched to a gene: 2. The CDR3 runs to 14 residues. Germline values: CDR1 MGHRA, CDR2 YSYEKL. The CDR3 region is CASSQGTGDYGYTF. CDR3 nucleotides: TGCGCCAGCAGCCAAGGGACAGGGGATTATGGCTACACCTTC.

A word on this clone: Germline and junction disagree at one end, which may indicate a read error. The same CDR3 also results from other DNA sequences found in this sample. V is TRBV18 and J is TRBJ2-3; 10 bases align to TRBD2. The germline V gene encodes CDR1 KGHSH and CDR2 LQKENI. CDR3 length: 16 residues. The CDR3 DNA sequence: TGTGCCAGCTCACCACCTGAGCGGGGGGGCACTGATACGCAGTATTTT. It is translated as CASSPPERGGTDTQYF.

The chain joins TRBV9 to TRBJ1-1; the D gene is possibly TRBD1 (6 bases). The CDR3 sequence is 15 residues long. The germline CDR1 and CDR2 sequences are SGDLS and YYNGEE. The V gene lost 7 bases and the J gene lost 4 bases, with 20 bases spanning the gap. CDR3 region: CASGPKLLGGTEAFF. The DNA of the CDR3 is TGTGCCAGCGGACCAAAATTACTAGGGGGCACTGAAGCTTTCTTT.

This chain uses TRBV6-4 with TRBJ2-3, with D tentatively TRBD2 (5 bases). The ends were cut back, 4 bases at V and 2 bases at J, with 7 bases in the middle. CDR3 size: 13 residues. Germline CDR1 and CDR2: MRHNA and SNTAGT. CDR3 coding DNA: TGTGCCAGCAGTGGACTAAACACAGATACGCAGTATTTT. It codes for CASSGLNTDTQYF.

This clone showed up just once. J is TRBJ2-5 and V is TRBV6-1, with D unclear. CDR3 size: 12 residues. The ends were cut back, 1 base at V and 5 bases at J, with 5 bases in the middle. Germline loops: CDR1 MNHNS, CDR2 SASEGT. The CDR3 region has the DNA TGTGCCAGCAGTGAAGTTGCGGAGACCCAGTACTTC. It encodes CASSEVAETQYF.

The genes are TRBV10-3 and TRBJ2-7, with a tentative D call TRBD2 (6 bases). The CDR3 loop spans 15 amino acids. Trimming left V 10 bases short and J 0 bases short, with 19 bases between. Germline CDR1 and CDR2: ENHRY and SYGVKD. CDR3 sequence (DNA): TGTGCCACCCAACCCCCCCGGGGGAGCTCCTACGAGCAGTACTTC. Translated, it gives CATQPPRGSSYEQYF.